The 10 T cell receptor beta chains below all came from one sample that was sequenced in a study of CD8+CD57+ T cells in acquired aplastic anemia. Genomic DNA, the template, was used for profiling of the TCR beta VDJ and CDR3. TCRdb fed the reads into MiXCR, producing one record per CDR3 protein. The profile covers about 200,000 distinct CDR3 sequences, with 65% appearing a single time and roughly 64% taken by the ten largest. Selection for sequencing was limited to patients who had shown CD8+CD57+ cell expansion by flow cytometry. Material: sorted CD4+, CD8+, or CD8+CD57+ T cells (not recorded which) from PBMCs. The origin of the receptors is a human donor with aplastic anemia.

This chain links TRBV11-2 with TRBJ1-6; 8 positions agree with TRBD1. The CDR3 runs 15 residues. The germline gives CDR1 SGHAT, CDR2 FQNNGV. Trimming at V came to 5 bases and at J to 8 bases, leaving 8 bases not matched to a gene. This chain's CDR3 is CASSMQGARDSPLHF. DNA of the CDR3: TGTGCCAGCAGCATGCAGGGGGCGCGGGATTCACCCCTCCACTTT.

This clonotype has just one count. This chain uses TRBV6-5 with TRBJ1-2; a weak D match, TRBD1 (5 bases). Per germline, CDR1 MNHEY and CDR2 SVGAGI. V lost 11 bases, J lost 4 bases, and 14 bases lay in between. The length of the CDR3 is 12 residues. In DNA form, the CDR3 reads TGTGCCGCACTCGACAGAAGCTATGGCTACACCTTC. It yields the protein CAALDRSYGYTF.

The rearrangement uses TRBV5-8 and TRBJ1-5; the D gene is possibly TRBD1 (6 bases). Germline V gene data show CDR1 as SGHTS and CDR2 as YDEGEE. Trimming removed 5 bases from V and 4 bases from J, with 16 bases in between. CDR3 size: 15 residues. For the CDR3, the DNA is TGTGCCAGCAGTCTCGTGGGGACAATGAATCAGCCCCAGCATTTT. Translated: CASSLVGTMNQPQHF. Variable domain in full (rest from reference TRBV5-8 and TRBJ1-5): EAGVTQSPTHLIKTRGQQATLRCSPISGHTSVYWYQQALGLGLQFLLWYDEGEERNRGNFPPRFSGRQFPNYSSELNVNALELEDSALYLCASSLVGTMNQPQHFGDGTRLSIL.

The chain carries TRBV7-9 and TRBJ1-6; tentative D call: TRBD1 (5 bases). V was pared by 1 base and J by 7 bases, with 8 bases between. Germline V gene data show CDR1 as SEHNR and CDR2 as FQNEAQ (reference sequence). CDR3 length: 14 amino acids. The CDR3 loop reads CASSLEGSNSPLHF. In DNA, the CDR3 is TGTGCCAGCAGCTTAGAGGGGTCGAATTCACCCCTCCACTTT.

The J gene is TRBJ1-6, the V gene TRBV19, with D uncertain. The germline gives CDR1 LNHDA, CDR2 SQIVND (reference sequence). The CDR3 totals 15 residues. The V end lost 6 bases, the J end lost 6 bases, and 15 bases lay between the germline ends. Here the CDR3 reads CASRSGLGSNSPLHF. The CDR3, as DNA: TGTGCCAGTAGATCCGGGTTGGGTAGTAATTCACCCCTCCACTTT.

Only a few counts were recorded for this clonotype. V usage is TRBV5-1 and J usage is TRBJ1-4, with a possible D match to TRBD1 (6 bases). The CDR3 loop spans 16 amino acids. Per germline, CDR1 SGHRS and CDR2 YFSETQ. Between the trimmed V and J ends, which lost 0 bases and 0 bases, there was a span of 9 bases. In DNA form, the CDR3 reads TGCGCCAGCAGCTTGGGGGACACAGCAACTAATGAAAAACTGTTTTTT. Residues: CASSLGDTATNEKLFF.

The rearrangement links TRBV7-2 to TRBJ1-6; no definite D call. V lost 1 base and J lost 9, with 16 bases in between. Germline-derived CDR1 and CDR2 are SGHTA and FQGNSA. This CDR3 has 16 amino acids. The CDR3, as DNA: TGTGCCAGCAGCTTAGAAGAAGGCAGACGGGGTTCACCCCTCCACTTT. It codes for CASSLEEGRRGSPLHF.

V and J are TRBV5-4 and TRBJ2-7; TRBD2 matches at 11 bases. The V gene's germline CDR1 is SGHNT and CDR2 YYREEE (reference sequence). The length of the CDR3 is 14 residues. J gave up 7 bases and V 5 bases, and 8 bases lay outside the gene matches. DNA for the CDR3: TGTGCCAGCAGTGGCGGACTAGCGGGCTATGAGCAGTACTTC. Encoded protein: CASSGGLAGYEQYF. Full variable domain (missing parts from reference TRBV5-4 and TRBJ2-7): ETGVTQSPTHLIKTRGQQVTLRCSSQSGHNTVSWYQQALGQGPQFIFQYYREEENGRGNFPPRFSGLQFPNYSSELNVNALELDDSALYLCASSGGLAGYEQYFGPGTRLTVT.

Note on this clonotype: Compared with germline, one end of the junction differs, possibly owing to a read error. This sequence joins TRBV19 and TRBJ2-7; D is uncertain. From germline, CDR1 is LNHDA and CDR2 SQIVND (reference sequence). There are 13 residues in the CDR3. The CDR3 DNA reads TGTGCCAGTAGTAATCGGCAAACCTACGGGCAGTACTTC. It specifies CASSNRQTYGQYF.

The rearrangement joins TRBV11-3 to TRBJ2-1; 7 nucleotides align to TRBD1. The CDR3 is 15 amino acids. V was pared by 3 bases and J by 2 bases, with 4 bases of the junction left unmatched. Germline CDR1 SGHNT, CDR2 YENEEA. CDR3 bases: TGTGCCAGCAGCTTTACGCAGGGGGCCTACAATGAGCAGTTCTTC. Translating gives CASSFTQGAYNEQFF.